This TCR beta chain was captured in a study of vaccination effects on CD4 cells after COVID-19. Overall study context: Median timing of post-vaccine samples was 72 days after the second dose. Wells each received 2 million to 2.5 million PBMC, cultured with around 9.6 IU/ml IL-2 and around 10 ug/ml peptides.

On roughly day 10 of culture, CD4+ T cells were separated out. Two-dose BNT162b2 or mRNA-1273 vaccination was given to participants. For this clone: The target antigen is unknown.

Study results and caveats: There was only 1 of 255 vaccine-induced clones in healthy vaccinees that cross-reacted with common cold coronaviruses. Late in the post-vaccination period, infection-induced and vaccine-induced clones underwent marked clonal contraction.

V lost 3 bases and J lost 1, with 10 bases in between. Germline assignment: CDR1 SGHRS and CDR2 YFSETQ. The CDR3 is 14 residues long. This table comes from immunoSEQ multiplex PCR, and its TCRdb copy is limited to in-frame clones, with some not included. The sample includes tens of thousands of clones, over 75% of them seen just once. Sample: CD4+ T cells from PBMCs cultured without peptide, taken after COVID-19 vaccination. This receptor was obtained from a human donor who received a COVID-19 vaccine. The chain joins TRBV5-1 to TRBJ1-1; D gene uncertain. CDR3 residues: CASSSNSGNTEAFF. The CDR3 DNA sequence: TGCGCCAGCAGCTCGAATTCAGGGAACACTGAAGCTTTCTTT.